Listed below are T cell receptor beta chains from one sample, sequenced in a study of CD8 T cells in Susac syndrome. TCRdb ran MiXCR on the immunoSEQ multiplex PCR reads and lists one entry per CDR3 protein. The sample carries a few hundred thousand distinct CDR3 sequences, around 93% recorded once. Source material: CD4+ T cells from PBMCs. The receptors stem from a human donor with multiple sclerosis. The CDR3 runs from the conserved cysteine through the conserved F or W. Each record gives: V gene, D gene, J gene, clone size, CDR3 DNA, CDR3 protein. The D gene is left open where the match is weak. Clone sizes are given selectively: once, few, many, or a class where the clone is expanded.

TRBV20-1	NA	TRBJ2-3	once	TGCAGTGCCCCACGGGGGGCTAGCACAGATACGCAGTATTTT	CSAPRGASTDTQYF
TRBV13	NA	TRBJ2-7	NA	TGTGCCAGCAGCTTAGAGTCCTACGAGCAGTACTTC	CASSLESYEQYF
TRBV7-9	NA	TRBJ2-5	NA	TGTGCCAGCAGCCAGAGAGGACCGGTGGAGACCCAGTACTTC	CASSQRGPVETQYF
TRBV7-3	TRBD2	TRBJ2-1	NA	TGTGCCAGCAGCTTAAGCGGGGGGGCACTCAATGAGCAGTTCTTC	CASSLSGGALNEQFF
TRBV6-6	NA	TRBJ2-5	NA	TGTGCCAGCAGTTACGGTACAGGCCTTCAAGAGACCCAGTACTTC	CASSYGTGLQETQYF
TRBV20-1	TRBD1	TRBJ1-1	NA	TGCAGTGTCAAGTCAGGGGGCTATACTGAAGCTTTCTTT	CSVKSGGYTEAFF
TRBV3-1	TRBD2	TRBJ2-1	NA	TGTGCCAGCAGCCATCTAGCGGTCCCTTACAATGAGCAGTTCTTC	CASSHLAVPYNEQFF
TRBV20-1	NA	TRBJ1-1	once	TGCAGTGCTAGCCGGGAGTCTGAAGCTTTCTTT	CSASRESEAFF
TRBV3-1	NA	TRBJ2-1	NA	TGTGCCAGCAGCCAGGGAAGGGGTGAGCAGTTCTTC	CASSQGRGEQFF
TRBV9	NA	TRBJ1-2	once	TGTGCCAGCAGCACCCGGCACGGAGGGAATGGCTACACCTTC	CASSTRHGGNGYTF
TRBV12-3/TRBV12-4	NA	TRBJ1-1	NA	TGTGCCAGCAGTTTGGTAGTTACAGGCACTGAAGCTTTCTTT	CASSLVVTGTEAFF
TRBV3-1	TRBD1	TRBJ2-1	NA	TGTGCCAGCAGCCAAGATCGGGGGACAGGGAAGTTCTTC	CASSQDRGTGKFF
TRBV7-9	NA	TRBJ2-7	NA	TGTGCCAGCAGCGTGGGGACCTACGAGCAGTACTTC	CASSVGTYEQYF
TRBV29-1	NA	TRBJ1-1	NA	TGCAGCGTTGGATTAGGGGGGCGGGTTGAAGCTTTCTTT	CSVGLGGRVEAFF
TRBV6-5	NA	TRBJ1-2	NA	TGTGCCAGCAGTCCGACCGACAGACCTGGCTACACCTTC	CASSPTDRPGYTF
TRBV29-1	NA	TRBJ2-3	NA	TGCAGCGGACGGGAACCTAGCACAGATACGCAGTATTTT	CSGREPSTDTQYF